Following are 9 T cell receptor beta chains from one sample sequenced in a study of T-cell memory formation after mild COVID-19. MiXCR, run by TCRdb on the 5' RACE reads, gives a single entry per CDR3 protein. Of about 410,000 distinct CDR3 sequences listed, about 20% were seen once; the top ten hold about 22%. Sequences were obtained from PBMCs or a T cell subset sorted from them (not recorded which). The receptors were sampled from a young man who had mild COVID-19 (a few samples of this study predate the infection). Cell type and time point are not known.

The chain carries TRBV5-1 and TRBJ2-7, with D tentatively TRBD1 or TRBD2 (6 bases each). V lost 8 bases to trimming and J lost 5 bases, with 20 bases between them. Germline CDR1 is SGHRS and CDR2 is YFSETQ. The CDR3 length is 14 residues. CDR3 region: CASPGAGEVDEQYF. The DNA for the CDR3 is TGCGCCAGTCCCGGAGCAGGGGAGGTGGACGAGCAGTACTTC.

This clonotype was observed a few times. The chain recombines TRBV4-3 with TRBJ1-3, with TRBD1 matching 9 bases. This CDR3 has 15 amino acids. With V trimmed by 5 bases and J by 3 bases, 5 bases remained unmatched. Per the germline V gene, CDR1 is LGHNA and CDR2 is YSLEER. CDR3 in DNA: TGCGCCAGCAGCAAGGGACAGGGAAATGGAAACACCATATATTTT. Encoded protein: CASSKGQGNGNTIYF.

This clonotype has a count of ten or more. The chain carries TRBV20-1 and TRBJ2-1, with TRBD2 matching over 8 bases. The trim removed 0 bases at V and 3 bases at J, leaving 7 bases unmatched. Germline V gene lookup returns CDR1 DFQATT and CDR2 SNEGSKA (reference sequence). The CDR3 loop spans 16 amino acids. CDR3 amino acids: CSAREVGGGYYNEQFF. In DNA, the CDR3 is TGCAGTGCTAGAGAAGTTGGCGGGGGGTACTACAATGAGCAGTTCTTC.

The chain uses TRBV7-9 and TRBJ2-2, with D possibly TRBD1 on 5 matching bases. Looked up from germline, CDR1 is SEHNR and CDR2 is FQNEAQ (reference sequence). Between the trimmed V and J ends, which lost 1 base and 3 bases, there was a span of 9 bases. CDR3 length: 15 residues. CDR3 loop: CASSLVRGYTGELFF. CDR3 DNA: TGTGCCAGCAGCTTAGTAAGGGGTTACACCGGGGAGCTGTTTTTT.

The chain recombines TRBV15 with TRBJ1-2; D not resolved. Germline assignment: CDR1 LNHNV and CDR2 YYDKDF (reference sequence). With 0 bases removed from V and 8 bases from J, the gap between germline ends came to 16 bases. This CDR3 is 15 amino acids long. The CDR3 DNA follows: TGTGCCACCAGCAGAGATGTAGACACCGCCCGGGGCTACACCTTC. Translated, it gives CATSRDVDTARGYTF.

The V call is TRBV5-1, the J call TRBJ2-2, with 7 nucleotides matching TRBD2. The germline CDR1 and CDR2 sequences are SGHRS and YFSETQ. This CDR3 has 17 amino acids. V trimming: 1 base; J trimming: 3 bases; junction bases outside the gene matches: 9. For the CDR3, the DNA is TGCGCCAGCAGCTTGACAGCGGGGCCATATTACACCGGGGAGCTGTTTTTT. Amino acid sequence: CASSLTAGPYYTGELFF.

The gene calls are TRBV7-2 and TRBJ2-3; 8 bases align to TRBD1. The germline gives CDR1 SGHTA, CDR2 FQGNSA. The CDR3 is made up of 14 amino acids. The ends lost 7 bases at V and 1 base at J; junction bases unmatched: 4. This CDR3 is CASITDRGTDTQYF. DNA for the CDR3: TGTGCCAGCATCACGGACAGGGGCACAGATACGCAGTATTTT.

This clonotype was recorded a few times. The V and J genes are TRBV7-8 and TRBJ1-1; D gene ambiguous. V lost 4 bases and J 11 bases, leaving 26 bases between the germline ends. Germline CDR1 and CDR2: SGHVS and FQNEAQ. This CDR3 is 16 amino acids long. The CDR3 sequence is CASSSMTSGAGLRAFF. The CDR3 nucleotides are TGTGCCAGCAGCTCCATGACCAGTGGTGCGGGCCTGCGCGCTTTCTTT. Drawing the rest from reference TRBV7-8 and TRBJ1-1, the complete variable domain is GAGVSQSPRYKVAKRGQDVALRCDPISGHVSLFWYQQALGQGPEFLTYFQNEAQLDKSGLPSDRFFAERPEGSVSTLKIQRTQQEDSAVYLCASSSMTSGAGLRAFFGQGTRLTVV.

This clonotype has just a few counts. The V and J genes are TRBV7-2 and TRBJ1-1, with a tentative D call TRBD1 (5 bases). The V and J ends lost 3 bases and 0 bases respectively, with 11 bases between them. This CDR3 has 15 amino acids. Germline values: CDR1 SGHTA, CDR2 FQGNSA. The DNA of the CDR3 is TGTGCCAGCAGCTTTGCGACAGTCATGAACACTGAAGCTTTCTTT. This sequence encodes CASSFATVMNTEAFF.